A selection of T cell receptor beta chains follows, all from one sample in a study of T-cell reconstitution after alpha-beta-depleted transplantation in children. TCRdb re-called the PCR reads through MiXCR, storing one row per CDR3 protein. Of more than 200,000 distinct CDR3 sequences detected, approximately 15% appear once; the ten largest clones hold about 41%. Sequenced here: PBMCs, mostly from graft donor cells, sampled 360 days after TCRalphabeta/CD19-depleted stem cell transplant. These TCRs come from a male patient under 10 years old who had a stem cell transplant for acute lymphoblastic leukemia, so the T cells may come from the graft donor. Both conserved end residues are part of each CDR3. A D gene is named only where the DNA matches it firmly.

v_gene	j_gene	d_gene	CDR3aa
TRBV12-3/TRBV12-4	TRBJ2-2	TRBD1	CAIAQGANTGELFF
TRBV20-1	TRBJ1-2	.	CSARWQGGGYTF
TRBV12-3/TRBV12-4	TRBJ1-5	.	CASSSGPRGQPQHF
TRBV9	TRBJ1-1	.	CASSLPSSEAFF
TRBV6-2/TRBV6-3	TRBJ2-7	.	CASSRDRPYEQYF
TRBV9	TRBJ2-1	.	CASSVTTTVSPHEQFF
TRBV7-8	TRBJ1-4	.	CASSLGGRKEKLFF
TRBV11-2	TRBJ2-3	.	CASSGTYTDTQYF
TRBV5-1	TRBJ1-5	.	CASSLAGSNQPQHF
TRBV7-2	TRBJ2-1	TRBD2	CASSLMIASGLNEQFF
TRBV28	TRBJ1-2	.	CASSLGQTNYGYTF
TRBV6-5	TRBJ2-7	.	CASMPGDEQYF
TRBV7-9	TRBJ1-5	.	CASSQAPNQPQHF
TRBV10-2	TRBJ2-3	TRBD2	CACSGRAVTDTQYF
TRBV12-3/TRBV12-4	TRBJ1-5	.	CASSLHGFSNQPQHF